The 11 T cell receptor beta chains reported below all come from one sample, sequenced in a study of monozygotic twins with inflammatory bowel disease. Each CDR3 protein gets one entry in TCRdb, which reprocessed the 5' RACE reads and gives no DNA. In all, the sample yields some 170,000 distinct CDR3 sequences. The sample consisted of blood. These receptors all come from a human donor with ulcerative colitis or Crohn's disease, or a healthy co-twin of an affected twin (not recorded which).

The chain uses TRBV27 and TRBJ2-7; TCRdb designates TRBD1, a call that cannot be tested without DNA. CDR3 length equals 15 residues. Germline V gene sequence: CDR1 MNHEY, CDR2 SMNVEV (reference sequence). CDR3 protein: CASSFGTGGRYEQYF.

The chain employs TRBV5-4 and TRBJ2-3; TCRdb proposes TRBD1, but this gene call is untestable without DNA. Germline CDR1 reads SGHNT; CDR2 reads YYREEE (reference sequence). The CDR3 runs to 13 residues. The CDR3 spells CASSPGPNYTQYF. The entire variable domain, with the rest obtained from reference TRBV5-4 and TRBJ2-3, is as follows: ETGVTQSPTHLIKTRGQQVTLRCSSQSGHNTVSWYQQALGQGPQFIFQYYREEENGRGNFPPRFSGLQFPNYSSELNVNALELDDSALYLCASSPGPNYTQYFGPGTRLTVL.

The V gene is TRBV6-5, the J gene TRBJ1-4. Germline CDR1 MNHEY, CDR2 SVGAGI. The CDR3 extends over 15 amino acids. CDR3 protein: CASSYSRGTNEKLFF.

V gene TRBV19 combines with J gene TRBJ2-1; TCRdb's D call, TRBD2, is unchecked because there is no DNA. Germline CDR1 LNHDA, CDR2 SQIVND (reference sequence). This CDR3 spans 15 amino acids. The CDR3 spells CASSPSGGPDNEQFF.

The J gene is TRBJ1-5, the V gene TRBV6-2 or TRBV6-3; lacking DNA, the TRBD1 call made by TCRdb goes unchecked. Germline loops: CDR1 MNHEY, CDR2 SVGEGT. There are 13 residues in the CDR3. This CDR3 is CASSRDSEEPQHF.

The chain employs TRBV7-2 and TRBJ2-1; no DNA is available, so the TRBD2 call from TCRdb remains unchecked. The CDR3 runs to 14 residues. Looked up from germline, CDR1 is SGHTA and CDR2 is FQGNSA. The CDR3 here is CASSLVLVGNEQFF.

The chain is built from TRBV9 and TRBJ1-5. The germline gives CDR1 SGDLS, CDR2 YYNGEE. The CDR3 is made up of 14 amino acids. CDR3 in amino acids: CASSVDGGNQPQHF.

The V gene is TRBV12-3 or TRBV12-4, the J gene TRBJ1-4; as DNA is missing, the TRBD1 call by TCRdb cannot be tested. This CDR3 has 14 residues. The CDR3 here is CASSPQRQNEKLFF.

V and J are TRBV27 and TRBJ1-6; absent DNA, TCRdb's TRBD1 call cannot be checked. Germline V gene data show CDR1 as MNHEY and CDR2 as SMNVEV (reference sequence). There are 18 residues in the CDR3. This CDR3 reads CASSLAPTGLSYNSPLHF.

The V call is TRBV6-1, the J call TRBJ1-5; TCRdb outputs TRBD1, but without DNA this stays unchecked. The CDR3 runs 15 residues. Germline V gene lookup returns CDR1 MNHNS and CDR2 SASEGT. The CDR3 loop reads CASNEAGPGSGPQHF.

The rearrangement joins TRBV11-3 to TRBJ2-2; TCRdb reports TRBD2, a call that lacks DNA to check it against. The CDR3 covers 16 residues. Germline V CDR1 and CDR2: SGHNT, YENEEA. The chain's CDR3 is CAGSRYSGRYTGELFF. Together with reference TRBV11-3 and TRBJ2-2, the CDR3 gives the full variable domain: EAGVVQSPRYKIIEKKQPVAFWCNPISGHNTLYWYLQNLGQGPELLIRYENEEAVDDSQLPKDRFSAERLKGVDSTLKIQPAELGDSAVYLCAGSRYSGRYTGELFFGEGSRLTVL.